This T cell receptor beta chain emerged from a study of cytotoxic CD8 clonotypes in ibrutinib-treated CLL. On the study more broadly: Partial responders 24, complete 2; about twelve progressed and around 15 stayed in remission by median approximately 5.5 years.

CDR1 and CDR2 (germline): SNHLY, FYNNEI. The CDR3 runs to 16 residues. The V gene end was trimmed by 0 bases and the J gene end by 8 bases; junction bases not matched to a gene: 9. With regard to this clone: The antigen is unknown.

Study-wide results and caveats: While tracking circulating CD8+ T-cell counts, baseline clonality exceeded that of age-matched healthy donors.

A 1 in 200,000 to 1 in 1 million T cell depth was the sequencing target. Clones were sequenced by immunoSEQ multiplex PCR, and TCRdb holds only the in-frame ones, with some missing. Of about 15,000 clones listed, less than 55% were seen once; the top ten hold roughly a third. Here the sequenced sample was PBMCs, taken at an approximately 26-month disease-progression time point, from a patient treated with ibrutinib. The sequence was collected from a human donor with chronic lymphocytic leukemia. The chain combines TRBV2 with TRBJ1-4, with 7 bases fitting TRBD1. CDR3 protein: CASSEALGQDWEKLFF. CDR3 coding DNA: TGTGCCAGCAGTGAAGCGCTTGGACAGGATTGGGAAAAACTGTTTTTT.